This TCR beta chain derives from a study of T cells in Graves' hyperthyroidism and ophthalmopathy. Study-wide points: Most clonotypes expanded in the thyroid (above 0.001) were also present in blood. A 13 V-J signature model discriminated ophthalmopathy versus stable hyperthyroidism.

Newly diagnosed patients aged 18 to 65 had hyperthyroidism of under 2 months' duration. Patients with uncontrolled infections, other autoimmune diseases, pregnancy or lactation were excluded. It was RNA transcripts that yielded the amplified TCR beta CDR3 regions. The HTBI primer set drove a first-round RT-PCR of the TCR CDR3. TCRdb reanalysed the multiplex PCR reads using MiXCR and keeps one entry per CDR3 protein. In the table there are fewer than 400,000 distinct CDR3 sequences, more than 20% of which are singletons. The germline V gene encodes CDR1 LNHDA and CDR2 SQIVND (reference sequence). The CDR3 is 14 residues long. V shed 5 bases and J shed 2 bases, with 12 bases lying between them. In its sample, this clonotype was seen a few times. Antigen unknown.

This clonotype was obtained from a man aged 45-65 years with Graves' hyperthyroidism. The chain uses TRBV19 and TRBJ2-5, with TRBD2 as a possible D gene (6 bases). The sample consisted of blood. CDR3 amino acids: CASSPRRAQETQYF. DNA of the CDR3: TGTGCCAGTAGTCCCCGGAGGGCTCAAGAGACCCAGTACTTC.